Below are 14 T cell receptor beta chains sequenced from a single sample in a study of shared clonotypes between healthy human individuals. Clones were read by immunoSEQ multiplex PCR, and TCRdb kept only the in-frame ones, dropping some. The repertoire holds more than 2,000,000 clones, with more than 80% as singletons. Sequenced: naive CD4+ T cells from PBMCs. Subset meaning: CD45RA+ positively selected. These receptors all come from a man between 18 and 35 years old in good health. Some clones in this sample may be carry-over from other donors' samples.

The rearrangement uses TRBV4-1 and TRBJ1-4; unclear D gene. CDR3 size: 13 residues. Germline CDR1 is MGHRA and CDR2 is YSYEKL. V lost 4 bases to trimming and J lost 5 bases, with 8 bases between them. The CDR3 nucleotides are TGCGCCAGCAGCCCCGGCCTCAATGAAAAACTGTTTTTT. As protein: CASSPGLNEKLFF.

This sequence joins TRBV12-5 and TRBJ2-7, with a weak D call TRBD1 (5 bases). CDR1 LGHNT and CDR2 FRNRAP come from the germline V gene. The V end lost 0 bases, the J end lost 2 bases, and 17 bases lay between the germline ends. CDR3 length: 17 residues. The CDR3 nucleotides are TGTGCTAGTGGTTTGGTACCGCAGGGTTCGAGTACCTACGAGCAGTACTTC. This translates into CASGLVPQGSSTYEQYF.

CDR3 nucleotide sequence: TGTGCCAGCAGTCTCCCAGGCTCGCGGGACTACGAGCAGTACTTC. It is translated as CASSLPGSRDYEQYF. The chain combines TRBV28 with TRBJ2-7, with D possibly matching TRBD2 (6 bases). Trimming shortened V by 5 bases and J by 3 bases, and 17 bases separated the two germline ends. The V gene's germline CDR1 is MDHEN and CDR2 SYDVKM. The CDR3 has 15 amino acids.

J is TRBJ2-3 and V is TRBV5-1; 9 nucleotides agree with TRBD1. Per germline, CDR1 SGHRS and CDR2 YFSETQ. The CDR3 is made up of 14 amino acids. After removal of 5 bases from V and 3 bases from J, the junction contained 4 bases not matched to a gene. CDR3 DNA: TGCGCCAGCAGTGGACAGGGGTGGACAGATACGCAGTATTTT. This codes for CASSGQGWTDTQYF.

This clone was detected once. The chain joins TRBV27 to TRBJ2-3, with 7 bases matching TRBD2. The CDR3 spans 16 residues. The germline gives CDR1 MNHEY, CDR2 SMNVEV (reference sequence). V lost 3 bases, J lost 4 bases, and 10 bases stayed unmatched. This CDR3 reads CASSFLAVAVPDTQYF. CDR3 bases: TGTGCCAGCAGTTTCCTAGCGGTAGCTGTCCCAGATACGCAGTATTTT.

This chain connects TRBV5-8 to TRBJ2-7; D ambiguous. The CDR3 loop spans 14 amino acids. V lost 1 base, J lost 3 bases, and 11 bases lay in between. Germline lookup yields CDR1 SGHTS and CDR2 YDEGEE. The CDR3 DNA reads TGTGCCAGCAGCTTGCTAGGCAGGCACTACGAGCAGTACTTC. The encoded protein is CASSLLGRHYEQYF.

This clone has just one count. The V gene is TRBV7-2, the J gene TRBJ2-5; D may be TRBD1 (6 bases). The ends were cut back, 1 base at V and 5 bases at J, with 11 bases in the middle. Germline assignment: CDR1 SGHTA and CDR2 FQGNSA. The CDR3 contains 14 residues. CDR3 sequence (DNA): TGTGCCAGCAGCTTAGGGACAGTAAGGGAGACCCAGTACTTC. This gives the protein CASSLGTVRETQYF. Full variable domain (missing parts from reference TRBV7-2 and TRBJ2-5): GAGVSQSPSNKVTEKGKDVELRCDPISGHTALYWYRQSLGQGLEFLIYFQGNSAPDKSGLPSDRFSAERTGGSVSTLTIQRTQQEDSAVYLCASSLGTVRETQYFGPGTRLLVL.

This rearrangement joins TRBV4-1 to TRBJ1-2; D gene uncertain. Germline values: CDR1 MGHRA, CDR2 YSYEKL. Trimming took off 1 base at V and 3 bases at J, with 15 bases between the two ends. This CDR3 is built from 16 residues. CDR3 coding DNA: TGCGCCAGCAGCCAAGGGGTGTTGGCCTTAGACTATGGCTACACCTTC. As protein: CASSQGVLALDYGYTF.

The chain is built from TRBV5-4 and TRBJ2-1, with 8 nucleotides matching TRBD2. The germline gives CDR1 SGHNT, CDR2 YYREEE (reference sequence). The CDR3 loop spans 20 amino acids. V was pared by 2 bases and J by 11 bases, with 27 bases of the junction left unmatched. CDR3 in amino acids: CASSFLRGLGPESLSGQQFF. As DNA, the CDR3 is TGTGCCAGCAGCTTTCTCCGGGGACTAGGTCCTGAATCTCTCAGCGGACAGCAGTTCTTC.

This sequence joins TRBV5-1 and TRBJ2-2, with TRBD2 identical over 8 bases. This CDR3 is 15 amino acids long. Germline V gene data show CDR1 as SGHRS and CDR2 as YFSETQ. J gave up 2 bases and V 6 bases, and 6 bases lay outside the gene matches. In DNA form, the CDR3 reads TGCGCCAGCACCCCACTAGCGGCCAACACCGGGGAGCTGTTTTTT. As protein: CASTPLAANTGELFF.

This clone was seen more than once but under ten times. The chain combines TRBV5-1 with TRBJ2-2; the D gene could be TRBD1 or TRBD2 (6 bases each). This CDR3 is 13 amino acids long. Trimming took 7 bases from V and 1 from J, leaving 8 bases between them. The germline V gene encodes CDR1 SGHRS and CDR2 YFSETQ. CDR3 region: CASGGQNTGELFF. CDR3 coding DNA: TGCGCCAGCGGGGGGCAGAACACCGGGGAGCTGTTTTTT.

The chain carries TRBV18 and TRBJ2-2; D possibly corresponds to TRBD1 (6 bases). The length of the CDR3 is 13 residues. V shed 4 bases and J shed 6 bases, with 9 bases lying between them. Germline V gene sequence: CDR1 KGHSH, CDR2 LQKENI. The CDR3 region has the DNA TGTGCCAGCTCACGCAGGGGCGCCGGGGAGCTGTTTTTT. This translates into CASSRRGAGELFF.

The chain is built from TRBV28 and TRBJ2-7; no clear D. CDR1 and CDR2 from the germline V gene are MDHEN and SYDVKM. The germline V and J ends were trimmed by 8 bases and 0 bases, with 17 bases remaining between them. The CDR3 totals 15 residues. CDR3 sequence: CASVGYTLISYEQYF. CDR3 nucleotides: TGTGCCAGCGTGGGGTATACGTTGATCTCCTACGAGCAGTACTTC.

CDR3 loop: CASTSDRVNQPQHF. In nucleotides, the CDR3 is TGTGCCAGCACGTCGGACAGGGTGAATCAGCCCCAGCATTTT. The chain combines TRBV6-6 with TRBJ1-5; TRBD1 matches at 8 bases. CDR3 length: 14 residues. CDR1 MNHNY and CDR2 SVGAGI come from the germline V gene (reference sequence). With V trimmed by 7 bases and J by 4 bases, 6 bases remained unmatched.